These 29 T cell receptor beta chains share one sample of origin, sequenced in a study of a mutant IDH1 vaccine in newly diagnosed glioma. The time point here: week 35, safety follow-up. Every single dose of the vaccine, 300 ug of mutant IDH1 20-mer peptide, came with topical imiquimod. TCRdb's table, derived via immunoSEQ multiplex PCR, lists solely in-frame clones and lacks some. Seen here are 25,000 to 30,000 clones, around 76% observed once, and the top ten hold approximately 8%. The antigens these receptors bind are not known. The source was PBMCs, collected from a glioma patient whose treatment included an IDH1 peptide vaccine. These receptors all come from a man in his fifties with glioma.

The table lists this clone with a count of one. This chain joins TRBV7-6 and TRBJ2-2; perhaps TRBD1 as D (6 bases). Germline CDR1 SGHVS, CDR2 FNYEAQ. CDR3 size: 15 residues. Trimming stripped 2 bases from V and 3 bases from J, with 10 bases between. The CDR3 loop is CASSLSRGYTGELFF. The CDR3 coding sequence is TGTGCCAGCAGCTTAAGCAGGGGTTACACCGGGGAGCTGTTTTTT.

The chain combines TRBV6-1 with TRBJ2-4, with 12 bases matching TRBD2. Germline loops: CDR1 MNHNS, CDR2 SASEGT. The CDR3 loop spans 15 amino acids. The V gene end was trimmed by 6 bases and the J gene end by 4 bases; junction bases not matched to a gene: 4. The DNA for the CDR3 is TGTGCCAGCAGCCTGACTAGCGGGGGAAAAAACATTCAGTACTTC. This codes for CASSLTSGGKNIQYF.

The chain links TRBV19 to TRBJ1-1; D is unresolved. In germline, CDR1 is LNHDA, CDR2 SQIVND (reference sequence). V was shortened by 6 bases and J by 1 base, with 9 bases between the two germline ends. The CDR3 covers 13 residues. The CDR3 DNA reads as TGTGCCAGTAGCCCTCTTGGGAACACTGAAGCTTTCTTT. This translates into CASSPLGNTEAFF.

The chain links TRBV4-1 to TRBJ1-2; D is ambiguous. The CDR3 runs 15 residues. Germline V CDR1 and CDR2: MGHRA, YSYEKL. With 0 bases removed from V and 9 bases from J, the gap between germline ends came to 17 bases. The CDR3 DNA sequence: TGCGCCAGCAGCCAAGATGCCGCGGGGAGATCACGCTACACCTTC. It specifies CASSQDAAGRSRYTF.

This clone has more than one count but fewer than ten. The chain couples TRBV20-1 to TRBJ1-5; no firm D call. The CDR3 contains 11 residues. The germline CDR1 and CDR2 sequences are DFQATT and SNEGSKA (reference sequence). The ends were cut back, 1 base at V and 6 bases at J, with 4 bases in the middle. CDR3 residues: CSARVGQPQHF. CDR3 nucleotides: TGCAGTGCTAGAGTTGGTCAGCCCCAGCATTTT.

V gene TRBV7-2 combines with J gene TRBJ1-1, with D possibly TRBD1 on 6 matching bases. The V end lost 2 bases, the J end lost 9 bases, and 13 bases lay between the germline ends. Germline V gene data show CDR1 as SGHTA and CDR2 as FQGNSA. This CDR3 has 13 residues. The CDR3 sequence: CASSLNNRAKAFF. DNA for the CDR3: TGTGCCAGCAGCTTAAATAACAGGGCCAAAGCTTTCTTT.

The chain couples TRBV28 to TRBJ2-5; weak D call: TRBD2 (5 bases). The CDR3 covers 13 residues. CDR1 and CDR2 from the germline V gene are MDHEN and SYDVKM. V lost 10 bases to trimming and J lost 4 bases, with 16 bases between them. The CDR3 sequence: CAIKSGAPETQYF. The CDR3 DNA reads as TGTGCCATCAAAAGCGGTGCCCCAGAGACCCAGTACTTC. The full variable domain, with the rest looked up from reference TRBV28 and TRBJ2-5, is DVKVTQSSRYLVKRTGEKVFLECVQDMDHENMFWYRQDPGLGLRLIYFSYDVKMKEKGDIPEGYSVSREKKERFSLILESASTNQTSMYLCAIKSGAPETQYFGPGTRLLVL.

Regarding this clone: Other DNA variants within this sample encode the same CDR3. The V call is TRBV9, the J call TRBJ2-5; no reliable D call. Germline V gives CDR1 SGDLS, CDR2 YYNGEE. The CDR3 sequence is 14 residues long. The V end was cut by 0 bases, the J end by 1 base, with 7 bases between. The CDR3, as DNA: TGTGCCAGCAGCGTAGGAACGGTCCAAGAGACCCAGTACTTC. This encodes CASSVGTVQETQYF.

This chain connects TRBV5-4 to TRBJ1-2, with 7 positions matching TRBD1. This CDR3 has 13 residues. The germline gives CDR1 SGHNT, CDR2 YYREEE (reference sequence). J was trimmed by 5 bases and V by 2 bases; bases with no gene match: 3. In DNA, the CDR3 is TGTGCCAGCAGCTTTGACAGGGTGTATGGCTACACCTTC. It is translated as CASSFDRVYGYTF.

The rearrangement links TRBV6-1 to TRBJ1-5; 9 bases map to TRBD1. This CDR3 spans 15 amino acids. Germline V gives CDR1 MNHNS, CDR2 SASEGT. V shed 5 bases and J 3 bases; nucleotides not matched to a gene: 5. The CDR3, as DNA: TGTGCCAGCAGTAGGACAGGGGACGTCAATCAGCCCCAGCATTTT. Amino acid sequence: CASSRTGDVNQPQHF.

This chain uses TRBV6-1 with TRBJ1-2, with a tentative D call TRBD1 (6 bases). V lost 2 bases and J lost 0, with 10 bases in between. From germline, CDR1 is MNHNS and CDR2 SASEGT. The CDR3 is 15 amino acids. CDR3 residues: CASSESGAANYGYTF. In DNA, the CDR3 is TGTGCCAGCAGTGAATCGGGGGCAGCTAACTATGGCTACACCTTC.

This chain uses TRBV19 with TRBJ2-1, with 10 bases aligning to TRBD2. V dropped 3 bases and J dropped 7; count of bases not matched to a gene: 6. The CDR3 extends over 15 amino acids. Germline-derived CDR1 and CDR2 are LNHDA and SQIVND (reference sequence). The chain's CDR3 is CASSISSGSLNEQFF. In DNA, the CDR3 is TGTGCCAGTAGTATCTCTAGCGGGAGTCTGAATGAGCAGTTCTTC.

This chain connects TRBV14 to TRBJ2-1, with 8 positions matching TRBD2. The CDR3 is 15 amino acids. J was trimmed by 2 bases and V by 5 bases; bases with no gene match: 5. Germline CDR1 is SGHDN and CDR2 is FVKESK. The CDR3 coding sequence is TGTGCCAGCAGCACGTTAGCGGGACCCTACAATGAGCAGTTCTTC. It encodes CASSTLAGPYNEQFF.

By its share, this clone is medium-sized. The J gene is TRBJ1-1, the V gene TRBV7-9; 10 nucleotides match TRBD1. The V gene's germline CDR1 is SEHNR and CDR2 FQNEAQ (reference sequence). After removal of 11 bases from V and 5 bases from J, the junction contained 11 bases not matched to a gene. The CDR3 contains 14 residues. CDR3 region: CASKGQGRYTEAFF. DNA of the CDR3: TGTGCCTCCAAGGGACAGGGGAGGTATACTGAAGCTTTCTTT.

The chain combines TRBV2 with TRBJ1-2; D is possibly TRBD1 (5 bases). The germline gives CDR1 SNHLY, CDR2 FYNNEI. The CDR3 has 11 residues. V was clipped by 8 bases and J by 5 bases, with 9 bases between them. CDR3 sequence: CASYGGYGYTF. The CDR3 nucleotides read TGTGCCAGCTACGGGGGGTATGGCTACACCTTC. The variable domain in full, with the rest retrieved from reference TRBV2 and TRBJ1-2, is EPEVTQTPSHQVTQMGQEVILRCVPISNHLYFYWYRQILGQKVEFLVSFYNNEISEKSEIFDDQFSVERPDGSNFTLKIRSTKLEDSAMYFCASYGGYGYTFGSGTRLTVV.

The chain combines TRBV5-1 with TRBJ1-2; 10 bases map to TRBD1. The ends lost 2 bases at V and 5 bases at J; junction bases unmatched: 6. Per the germline V gene, CDR1 is SGHRS and CDR2 is YFSETQ. The CDR3 extends over 15 amino acids. CDR3 in amino acids: CASSFGTGDYYGYTF. CDR3 nucleotide sequence: TGCGCCAGCAGCTTTGGGACAGGGGATTATTATGGCTACACCTTC. The full variable domain, with the rest looked up from reference TRBV5-1 and TRBJ1-2, is KAGVTQTPRYLIKTRGQQVTLSCSPISGHRSVSWYQQTPGQGLQFLFEYFSETQRNKGNFPGRFSGRQFSNSRSEMNVSTLELGDSALYLCASSFGTGDYYGYTFGSGTRLTVV.

J is TRBJ2-7 and V is TRBV2; unclear D gene. CDR1 is SNHLY, CDR2 FYNNEI, per germline. The CDR3 totals 14 residues. Trimming cost V 4 bases and J 4 bases, with 14 bases left between them. This CDR3 is CASSGYRPLYEQYF. DNA of the CDR3: TGTGCCAGCAGTGGGTACAGACCACTTTACGAGCAGTACTTC.

The chain carries TRBV19 and TRBJ2-1, with 16 positions matching TRBD2. CDR1 is LNHDA and CDR2 is SQIVND in the germline V gene (reference sequence). The CDR3 runs to 15 residues. J was trimmed by 14 bases and V by 6 bases; bases with no gene match: 10. The CDR3 sequence is CASSGGGTSGRGEFF. The CDR3 region has the DNA TGTGCCAGTAGCGGAGGGGGGACTAGCGGGAGGGGCGAGTTCTTC.

The rearrangement links TRBV5-6 to TRBJ2-3; 9 positions agree with TRBD1. V lost 2 bases, J lost 4 bases, and 8 bases stayed unmatched. This CDR3 region has 16 residues. Germline lookup yields CDR1 SGHDT and CDR2 YYEEEE. The CDR3 loop reads CASSLSTGGKADTQYF. In DNA, the CDR3 is TGTGCCAGCAGCTTATCGACAGGGGGAAAAGCAGATACGCAGTATTTT.

V usage is TRBV9 and J usage is TRBJ1-1, with D unclear. The CDR3 spans 15 residues. Germline CDR1 SGDLS, CDR2 YYNGEE. Trimming removed 2 bases from V and 7 bases from J, with 18 bases in between. The CDR3 loop is CASSVAPGQWSEAFF. The CDR3 DNA reads TGTGCCAGCAGCGTGGCACCGGGTCAGTGGAGTGAAGCTTTCTTT.

This chain links TRBV4-2 with TRBJ2-2, with 8 bases matching TRBD1. V shed 1 base, J shed 0 bases, and the junction held 1 base outside the gene matches. The germline V gene has CDR1 LGHNA and CDR2 YNFKEQ. This CDR3 contains 16 residues. The CDR3, as DNA: TGTGCCAGCAGCCAAGCGACAGGGGCGAACACCGGGGAGCTGTTTTTT. Translating it yields CASSQATGANTGELFF.

This clone was detected only a few times. The chain recombines TRBV7-9 with TRBJ2-1, with D possibly TRBD2 on 5 matching bases. This CDR3 has 13 residues. V dropped 4 bases and J dropped 6 bases, with 10 bases sitting between them. Germline CDR1 reads SEHNR; CDR2 reads FQNEAQ (reference sequence). CDR3 sequence: CASSSRLTNEQFF. As DNA, the CDR3 is TGTGCCAGCAGCTCCCGACTAACCAATGAGCAGTTCTTC.

The chain combines TRBV10-3 with TRBJ2-7; D is unresolved. With 7 bases removed from V and 0 bases from J, the gap between germline ends came to 16 bases. The germline gives CDR1 ENHRY, CDR2 SYGVKD. The CDR3 loop spans 15 amino acids. CDR3 region: CAIMETPSLSYEQYF. The CDR3 DNA reads as TGTGCCATCATGGAGACGCCGAGCCTCTCCTACGAGCAGTACTTC.

This sequence joins TRBV5-1 and TRBJ2-5; tentatively, D is TRBD2 (5 bases). Germline CDR1 SGHRS, CDR2 YFSETQ. There are 15 residues in the CDR3. The germline V and J ends were trimmed by 4 bases and 9 bases, with 22 bases remaining between them. CDR3 protein: CASSLGGGAGESQYF. The CDR3 DNA reads as TGCGCCAGCAGCCTTGGCGGAGGTGCCGGGGAGTCCCAGTACTTC.

This chain connects TRBV9 to TRBJ2-4, with TRBD2 as a possible D gene (6 bases). Germline CDR1 reads SGDLS; CDR2 reads YYNGEE. Trimming stripped 3 bases from V and 5 bases from J, with 12 bases between. CDR3 length equals 14 residues. CDR3 nucleotides: TGTGCCAGCAGCGGCCGGGACTCGCAAAACATTCAGTACTTC. Translating gives CASSGRDSQNIQYF.

This clone was observed a few times. This chain links TRBV27 with TRBJ1-2; D gene unclear. CDR1 and CDR2 from the germline V gene are MNHEY and SMNVEV (reference sequence). The CDR3 covers 12 residues. Trimming removed 5 bases at V and 3 bases at J, with 7 bases between. Here the CDR3 DNA reads TGTGCCAGCAGTAGTCCCGACTATGGCTACACCTTC. The encoded protein is CASSSPDYGYTF.

The chain employs TRBV19 and TRBJ2-7, with a possible D match to TRBD1 (5 bases). Deletions cut 6 bases from V and 0 bases from J, with 6 bases between. The V gene's germline CDR1 is LNHDA and CDR2 SQIVND (reference sequence). This CDR3 has 12 amino acids. The CDR3 DNA follows: TGTGCCAGTAGCAGGGACTCCTACGAGCAGTACTTC. Its protein product is CASSRDSYEQYF.

This clone came up once. J is TRBJ1-1 and V is TRBV6-5; a possible D gene is TRBD1 (6 bases). Germline assignment: CDR1 MNHEY and CDR2 SVGAGI. The germline V and J ends were trimmed by 7 bases and 4 bases, with 13 bases remaining between them. This CDR3 has 13 amino acids. Written as DNA, the CDR3 is TGTGCCAGCACCAGAGGGGGGGGCACTGAAGCTTTCTTT. Encoded protein: CASTRGGGTEAFF.

This chain uses TRBV2 with TRBJ1-2; 8 bases agree with TRBD1. V lost 5 bases, J lost 8 bases, and 13 bases stayed unmatched. Germline V gene lookup returns CDR1 SNHLY and CDR2 FYNNEI. The CDR3 contains 15 residues. The CDR3 loop reads CASSLLTGTGEGYTF. CDR3 nucleotide sequence: TGTGCCAGCAGTCTTTTAACCGGGACAGGCGAAGGCTACACCTTC.